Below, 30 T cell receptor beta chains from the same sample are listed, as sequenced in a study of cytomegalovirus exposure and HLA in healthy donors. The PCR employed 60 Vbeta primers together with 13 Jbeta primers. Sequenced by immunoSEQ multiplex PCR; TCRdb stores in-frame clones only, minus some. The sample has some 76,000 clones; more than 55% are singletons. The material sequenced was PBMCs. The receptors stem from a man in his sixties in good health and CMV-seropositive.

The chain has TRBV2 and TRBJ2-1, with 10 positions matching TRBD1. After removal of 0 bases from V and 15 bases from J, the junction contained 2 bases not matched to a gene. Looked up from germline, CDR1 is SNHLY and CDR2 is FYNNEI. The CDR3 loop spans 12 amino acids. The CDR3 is CASSEAGTGAFF. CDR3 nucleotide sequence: TGTGCCAGCAGTGAAGCCGGGACAGGGGCGTTCTTC.

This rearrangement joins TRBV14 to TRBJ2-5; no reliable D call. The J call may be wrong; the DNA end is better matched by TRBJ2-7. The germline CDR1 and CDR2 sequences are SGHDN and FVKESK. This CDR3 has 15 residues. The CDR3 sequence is CASSQDSYRTYEQYF. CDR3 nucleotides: TGTGCCAGCAGCCAAGATAGTTACCGAACCTACGAGCAGTACTTC.

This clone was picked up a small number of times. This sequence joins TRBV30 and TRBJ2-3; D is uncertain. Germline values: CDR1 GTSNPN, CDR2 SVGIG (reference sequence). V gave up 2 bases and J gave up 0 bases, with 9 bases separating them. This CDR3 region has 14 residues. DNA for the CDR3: TGTGCCTGGAGTCCCTTCAGTAGCACAGATACGCAGTATTTT. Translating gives CAWSPFSSTDTQYF.

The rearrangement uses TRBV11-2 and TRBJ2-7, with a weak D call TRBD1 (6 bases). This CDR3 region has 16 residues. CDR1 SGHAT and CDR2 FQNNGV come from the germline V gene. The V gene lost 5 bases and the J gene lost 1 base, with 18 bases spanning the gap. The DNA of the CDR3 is TGTGCCAGCAGCCCCGCTCCCTGGACAGATTCCTACGAGCAGTACTTC. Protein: CASSPAPWTDSYEQYF.

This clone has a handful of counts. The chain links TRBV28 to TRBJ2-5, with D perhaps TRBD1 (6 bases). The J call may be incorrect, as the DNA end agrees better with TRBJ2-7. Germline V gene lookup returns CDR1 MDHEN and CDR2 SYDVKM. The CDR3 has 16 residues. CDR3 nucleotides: TGTGCCAGCACGGGCCCATCCGAAGGGGGAAGGTACGAGCAGTACTTC. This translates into CASTGPSEGGRYEQYF.

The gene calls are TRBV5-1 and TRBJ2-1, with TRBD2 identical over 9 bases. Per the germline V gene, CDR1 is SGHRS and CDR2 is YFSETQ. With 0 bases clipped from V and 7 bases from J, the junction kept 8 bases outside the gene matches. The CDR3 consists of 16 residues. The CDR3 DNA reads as TGCGCCAGCAGCTTGGTGGGTAGCGGGGGATCAAATGAGCAGTTCTTC. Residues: CASSLVGSGGSNEQFF.

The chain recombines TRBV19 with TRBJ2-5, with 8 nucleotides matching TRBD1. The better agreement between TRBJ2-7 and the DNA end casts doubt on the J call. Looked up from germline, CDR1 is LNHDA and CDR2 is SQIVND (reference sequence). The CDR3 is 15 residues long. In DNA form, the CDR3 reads TGTGCCAGTAGTTTCCTTCCCAGGGGGCTGTACGAGCAGTACTTC. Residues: CASSFLPRGLYEQYF.

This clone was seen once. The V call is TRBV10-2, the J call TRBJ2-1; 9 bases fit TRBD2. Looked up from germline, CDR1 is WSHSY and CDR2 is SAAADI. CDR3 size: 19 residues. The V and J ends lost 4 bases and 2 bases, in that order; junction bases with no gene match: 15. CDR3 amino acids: CASSATLAGTFRTYNEQFF. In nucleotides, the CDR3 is TGCGCCAGCAGTGCTACTCTAGCGGGAACCTTTCGGACCTACAATGAGCAGTTCTTC.

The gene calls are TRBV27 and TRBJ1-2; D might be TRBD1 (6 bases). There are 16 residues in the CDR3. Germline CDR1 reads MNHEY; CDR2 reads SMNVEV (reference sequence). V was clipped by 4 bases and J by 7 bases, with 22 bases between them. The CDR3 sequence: CASSWRQDPLGIGYTF. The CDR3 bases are TGTGCCAGCAGTTGGAGACAGGACCCCCTTGGGATTGGCTACACCTTC.

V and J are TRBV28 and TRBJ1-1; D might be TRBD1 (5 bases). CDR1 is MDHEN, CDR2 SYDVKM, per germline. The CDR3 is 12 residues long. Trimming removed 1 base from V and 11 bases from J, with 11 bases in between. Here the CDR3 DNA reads TGTGCCAGCAGTTTATTTCGCAGGGTGGCTTTCTTT. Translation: CASSLFRRVAFF.

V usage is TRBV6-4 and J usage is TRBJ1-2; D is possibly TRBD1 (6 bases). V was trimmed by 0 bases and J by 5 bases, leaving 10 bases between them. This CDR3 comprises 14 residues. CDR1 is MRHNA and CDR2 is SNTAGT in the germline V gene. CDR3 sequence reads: CASSDSGRGYGYTF. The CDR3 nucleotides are TGTGCCAGCAGTGACTCGGGCAGGGGTTATGGCTACACCTTC.

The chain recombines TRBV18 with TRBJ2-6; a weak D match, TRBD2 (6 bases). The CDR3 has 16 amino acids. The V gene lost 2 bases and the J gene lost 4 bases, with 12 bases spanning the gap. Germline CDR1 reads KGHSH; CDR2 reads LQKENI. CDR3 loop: CASSPGGEAGANVLTF. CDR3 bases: TGTGCCAGCTCACCAGGAGGGGAGGCCGGGGCCAACGTCCTGACTTTC.

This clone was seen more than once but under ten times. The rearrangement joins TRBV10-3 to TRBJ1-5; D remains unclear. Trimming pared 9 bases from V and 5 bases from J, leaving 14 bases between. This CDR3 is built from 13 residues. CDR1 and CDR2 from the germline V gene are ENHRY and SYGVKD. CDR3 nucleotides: TGTGCCATTCGGGGAGGATTAGATCAGCCCCAGCATTTT. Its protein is CAIRGGLDQPQHF.

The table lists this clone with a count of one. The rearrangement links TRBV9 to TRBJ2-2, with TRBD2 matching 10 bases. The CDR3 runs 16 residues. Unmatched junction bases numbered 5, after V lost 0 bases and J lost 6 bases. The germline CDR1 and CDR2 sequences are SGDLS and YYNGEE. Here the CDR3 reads CASSVALAGEAGELFF. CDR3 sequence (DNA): TGTGCCAGCAGCGTAGCTCTAGCGGGAGAAGCCGGGGAGCTGTTTTTT.

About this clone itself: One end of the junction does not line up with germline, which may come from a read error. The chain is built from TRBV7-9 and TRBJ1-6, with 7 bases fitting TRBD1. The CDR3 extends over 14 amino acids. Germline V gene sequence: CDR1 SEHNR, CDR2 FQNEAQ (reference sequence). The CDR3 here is CSSSSDRWSSPLHF. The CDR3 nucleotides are TGTTCCAGCAGCTCGGACAGGTGGAGTTCACCCCTCCACTTT.

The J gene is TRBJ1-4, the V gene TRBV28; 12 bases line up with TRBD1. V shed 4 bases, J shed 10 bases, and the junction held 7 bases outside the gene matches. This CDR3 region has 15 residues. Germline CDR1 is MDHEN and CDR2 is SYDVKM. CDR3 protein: CASSSGTGGLRKLFF. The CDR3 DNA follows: TGTGCCAGCAGTTCTGGGACAGGGGGCTTGAGAAAACTGTTTTTT. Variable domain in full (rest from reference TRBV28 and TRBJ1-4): DVKVTQSSRYLVKRTGEKVFLECVQDMDHENMFWYRQDPGLGLRLIYFSYDVKMKEKGDIPEGYSVSREKKERFSLILESASTNQTSMYLCASSSGTGGLRKLFFGSGTQLSVL.

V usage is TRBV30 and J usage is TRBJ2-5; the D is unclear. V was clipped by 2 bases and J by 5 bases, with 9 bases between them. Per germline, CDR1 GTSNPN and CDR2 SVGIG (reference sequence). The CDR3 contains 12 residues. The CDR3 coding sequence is TGTGCCTGGAGTAGAGGTGCGGAGACCCAGTACTTC. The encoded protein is CAWSRGAETQYF.

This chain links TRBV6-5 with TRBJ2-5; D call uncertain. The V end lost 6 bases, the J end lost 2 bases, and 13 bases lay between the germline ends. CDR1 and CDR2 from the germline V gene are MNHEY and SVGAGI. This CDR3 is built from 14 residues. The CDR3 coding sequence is TGTGCCAGCAGCCCTCTTTGGGCACAAGAGACCCAGTACTTC. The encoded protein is CASSPLWAQETQYF.

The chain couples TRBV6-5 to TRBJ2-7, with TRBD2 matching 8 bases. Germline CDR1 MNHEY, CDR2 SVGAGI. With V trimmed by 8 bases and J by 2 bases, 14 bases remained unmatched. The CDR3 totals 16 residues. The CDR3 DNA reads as TGTGCCAGCCGTTCCTATGGCCCAGCGGGAGCCTACGAGCAGTACTTC. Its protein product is CASRSYGPAGAYEQYF.

The CDR3 coding sequence is TGTGCCAGTAGTACCAAGACCGACAGTTACGAGCAGTACTTC. Translated: CASSTKTDSYEQYF. The chain carries TRBV19 and TRBJ2-7; TRBD1 might be the D (5 bases). Germline CDR1 reads LNHDA; CDR2 reads SQIVND (reference sequence). Trimming pared 4 bases from V and 4 bases from J, leaving 14 bases between. CDR3 length equals 14 residues.

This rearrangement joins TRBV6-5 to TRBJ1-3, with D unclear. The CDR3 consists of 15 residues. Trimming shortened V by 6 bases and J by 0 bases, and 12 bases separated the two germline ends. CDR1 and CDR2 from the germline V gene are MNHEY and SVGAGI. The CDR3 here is CASRLRFDSGNTIYF. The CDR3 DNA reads TGTGCCAGCAGGCTAAGATTCGACTCTGGAAACACCATATATTTT.

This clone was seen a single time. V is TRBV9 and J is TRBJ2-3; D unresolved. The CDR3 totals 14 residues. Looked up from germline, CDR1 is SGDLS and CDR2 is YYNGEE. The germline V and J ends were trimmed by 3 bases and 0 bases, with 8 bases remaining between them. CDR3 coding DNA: TGTGCCAGCAGCGCCTACCAAAGCACAGATACGCAGTATTTT. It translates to CASSAYQSTDTQYF.

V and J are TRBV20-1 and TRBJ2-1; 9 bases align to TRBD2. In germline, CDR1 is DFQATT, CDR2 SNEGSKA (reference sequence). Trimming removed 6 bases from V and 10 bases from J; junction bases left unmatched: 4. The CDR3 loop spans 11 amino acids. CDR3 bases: TGCAGTGCCTCTAGCGGGGACGAGCAGTTCTTC. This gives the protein CSASSGDEQFF.

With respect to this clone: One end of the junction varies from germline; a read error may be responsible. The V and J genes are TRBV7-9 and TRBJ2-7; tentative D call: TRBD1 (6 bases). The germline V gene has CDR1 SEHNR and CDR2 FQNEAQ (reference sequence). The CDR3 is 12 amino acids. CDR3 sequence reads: CSSRGIYNEQYF. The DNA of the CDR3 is TGTTCCAGCAGGGGCATCTACAACGAGCAGTACTTC.

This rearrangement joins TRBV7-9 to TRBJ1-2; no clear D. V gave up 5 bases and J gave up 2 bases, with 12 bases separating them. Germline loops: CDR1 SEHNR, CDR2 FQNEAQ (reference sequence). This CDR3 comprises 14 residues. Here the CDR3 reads CASSPTAANYGYTF. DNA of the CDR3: TGTGCCAGCAGCCCGACTGCTGCCAACTATGGCTACACCTTC.

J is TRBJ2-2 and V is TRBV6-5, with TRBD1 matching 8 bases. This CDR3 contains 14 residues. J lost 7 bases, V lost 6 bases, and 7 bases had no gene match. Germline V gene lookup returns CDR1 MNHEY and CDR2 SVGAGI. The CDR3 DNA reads TGTGCCAGCAGCCTCAGGGGGCAGAACGGGGAGCTGTTTTTT. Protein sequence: CASSLRGQNGELFF.

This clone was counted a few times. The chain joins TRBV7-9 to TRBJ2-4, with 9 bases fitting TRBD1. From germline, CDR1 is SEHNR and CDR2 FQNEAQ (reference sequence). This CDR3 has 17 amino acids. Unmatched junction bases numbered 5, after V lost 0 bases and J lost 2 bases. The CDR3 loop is CASSLALDRGPKNIQYF. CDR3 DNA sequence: TGTGCCAGCAGCTTAGCGCTGGACAGGGGACCCAAAAACATTCAGTACTTC.

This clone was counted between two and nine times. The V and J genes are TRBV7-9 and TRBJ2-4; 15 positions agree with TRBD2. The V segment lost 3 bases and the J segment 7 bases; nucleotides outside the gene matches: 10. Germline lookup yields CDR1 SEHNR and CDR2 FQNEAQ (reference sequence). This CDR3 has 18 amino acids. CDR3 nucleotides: TGTGCCAGCAGCTTTCCCTTGGGACTAGCGGGAGGTGGTAACATTCAGTACTTC. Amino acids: CASSFPLGLAGGGNIQYF.

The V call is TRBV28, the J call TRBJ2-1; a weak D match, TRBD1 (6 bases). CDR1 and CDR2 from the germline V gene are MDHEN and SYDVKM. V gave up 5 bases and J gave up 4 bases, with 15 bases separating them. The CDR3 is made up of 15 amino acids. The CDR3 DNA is TGTGCCAGCAGTAGAATGGACAGACTATACAATGAGCAGTTCTTC. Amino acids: CASSRMDRLYNEQFF.

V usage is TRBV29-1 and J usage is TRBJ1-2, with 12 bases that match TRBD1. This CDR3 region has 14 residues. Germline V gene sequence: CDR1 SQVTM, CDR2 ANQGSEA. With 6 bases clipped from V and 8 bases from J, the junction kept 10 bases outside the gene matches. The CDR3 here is CSVTAGTGGFGYTF. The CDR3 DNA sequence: TGCAGCGTCACGGCCGGGACAGGGGGCTTCGGCTACACCTTC.